The 19 T cell receptor beta chains listed next were all sequenced from one sample in a study of beta chain bispecific antibodies for T cell cancers (dated by TCRdb to the early 2020s). Broad study findings and their caveats: Leukemia cell line cells were mixed with normal T cells in each sequenced sample, and most of the targeted TRBV signal was derived from the leukemia cells rather than from the normal T cells.

These receptors lack a known antigen. For two to three days, T cells were expanded from blood mononuclear cells using either the anti-CD3 antibody OKT3 or CD3/CD28 Dynabeads. To prepare the library, 5' RACE was applied. TCRdb took the public reads, trimmed them with fastp at Q25, ran MiXCR for clone calling and kept in-frame beta chains. All rows with the same CDR3 protein become a single entry with the most common DNA and genes. For this sample there are roughly 15,000 distinct CDR3 sequences; around 2.1% appear just once. 6.9% of the sample is held by the ten biggest clonotypes. The sequenced material came from healthy donor T cells cultured with leukemia cells. These TCRs come from a human donor in good health. Some clones in this sample may be carry-over from other donors' samples.

This clonotype was counted at least ten times. This chain links TRBV7-3 with TRBJ2-3, with D unresolved. Per germline, CDR1 SGHTA and CDR2 FQGTGA. The CDR3 runs to 16 residues. V lost 5 bases, J lost 0 bases, and 15 bases lay in between. CDR3: CASSPAYWASTDTQYF. For the CDR3, the DNA is TGTGCCAGCAGCCCCGCTTACTGGGCCAGCACAGATACGCAGTATTTT.

Ten or more counts support this clonotype. The chain combines TRBV12-5 with TRBJ2-3, with D possibly TRBD2 on 6 matching bases. V shed 8 bases and J shed 6 bases, with 12 bases lying between them. There are 12 residues in the CDR3. Germline lookup yields CDR1 LGHNT and CDR2 FRNRAP. CDR3: CASCIGTDTQYF. Written as DNA, the CDR3 is TGTGCTAGTTGTATCGGGACTGATACGCAGTATTTT.

Comment on this clonotype: Since a much larger clone is just one base distant, this may be a read error. The rearrangement links TRBV9 to TRBJ2-1, with unresolved D. CDR1 is SGDLS and CDR2 is YYNGEE in the germline V gene. CDR3 length equals 12 residues. CDR3 protein: CASSGMRNEQSF. CDR3 in DNA: TGTGCCAGCAGCGGAATGAGAAATGAGCAGTCCTTC.

This clonotype was seen at least ten times. The chain links TRBV7-9 to TRBJ2-2; perhaps TRBD1 as D (5 bases). V was clipped by 1 base and J by 1 base, with 7 bases between them. The CDR3 consists of 15 residues. Germline lookup yields CDR1 SEHNR and CDR2 FQNEAQ (reference sequence). The CDR3 protein is CASSLGQGNTGELFF. DNA of the CDR3: TGTGCCAGCAGCTTAGGCCAGGGGAACACCGGGGAGCTGTTTTTT.

This clonotype was observed many times. This chain uses TRBV11-3 with TRBJ2-7; D gene unclear. There are 12 residues in the CDR3. The germline V and J ends were trimmed by 5 bases and 7 bases, with 12 bases remaining between them. CDR1 and CDR2 from the germline V gene are SGHNT and YENEEA. CDR3 nucleotide sequence: TGTGCCAGCAGCCCCCGGCACGGTGAGCAGTACTTC. It specifies CASSPRHGEQYF.

This clonotype was counted only a few times. Here the CDR3 DNA reads TGTGCCAGCAGCTTCCCTTCGGGATGGAGCCGGGAGGATACGCAGTATTTT. As protein: CASSFPSGWSREDTQYF. V gene TRBV11-2 combines with J gene TRBJ2-3; D might be TRBD2 (6 bases). The length of the CDR3 is 17 residues. Germline assignment: CDR1 SGHAT and CDR2 FQNNGV. V was trimmed by 3 bases and J by 6 bases, leaving 22 bases between them. The variable domain in full, completed from reference TRBV11-2 and TRBJ2-3, reads EAGVAQSPRYKIIEKRQSVAFWCNPISGHATLYWYQQILGQGPKLLIQFQNNGVVDDSQLPKDRFSAERLKGVDSTLKIQPAKLEDSAVYLCASSFPSGWSREDTQYFGPGTRLTVL.

This clonotype was found many times. This chain uses TRBV9 with TRBJ1-5; D remains unclear. CDR1 SGDLS and CDR2 YYNGEE come from the germline V gene. The CDR3 covers 13 residues. Trimming cost V 4 bases and J 6 bases, with 11 bases left between them. The CDR3 nucleotides are TGTGCCAGCAGCTCCTCGGAGGGTCAGCCCCAGCATTTT. Protein: CASSSSEGQPQHF.

In this sample, this clonotype turned up many times. V is TRBV28 and J is TRBJ2-7; 8 bases are a match to TRBD1. This CDR3 is 15 amino acids long. V shed 4 bases, J shed 3 bases, and the junction held 8 bases outside the gene matches. From germline, CDR1 is MDHEN and CDR2 SYDVKM. The CDR3 bases are TGTGCCAGCAGTTCAAGACAGGGGCCGAGCTACGAGCAGTACTTC. Amino acid sequence: CASSSRQGPSYEQYF.

This clonotype was detected many times. The chain has TRBV12-3 or TRBV12-4 and TRBJ1-3; D is uncertain. The V gene lost 3 bases and the J gene lost 4 bases, with 4 bases spanning the gap. This CDR3 spans 12 amino acids. The CDR3 spells CASSFTGNTIYF. The CDR3 nucleotides read TGTGCCAGCAGTTTTACCGGAAACACCATATATTTT.

The chain has TRBV13 and TRBJ2-1, with 13 bases that match TRBD2. V shed 5 bases and J 0 bases; nucleotides not matched to a gene: 4. The CDR3 length is 17 residues. CDR1 PRHDT and CDR2 FYEKMQ come from the germline V gene (reference sequence). Written as DNA, the CDR3 is TGTGCCAGCAGCCTGACTAGCGGGGGGAGCTCCTACAATGAGCAGTTCTTC. Translation gives CASSLTSGGSSYNEQFF.

As regards this clonotype: The germline gene is not matched at one end of the junction; a read error may be the cause. V gene TRBV29-1 combines with J gene TRBJ2-7; D gene ambiguous. In germline, CDR1 is SQVTM, CDR2 ANQGSEA. This CDR3 is built from 13 residues. This CDR3 reads CSVAAGLTYEQHF. CDR3 DNA: TGCAGCGTTGCGGCAGGTCTTACCTACGAGCAGCACTTC.

This clonotype was counted many times. V and J are TRBV2 and TRBJ2-3; D ambiguous. The V gene lost 5 bases and the J gene lost 0 bases, with 6 bases spanning the gap. This CDR3 comprises 13 residues. Germline loops: CDR1 SNHLY, CDR2 FYNNEI. The CDR3 bases are TGTGCCAGCAGTCTTATCAGCACAGATACGCAGTATTTT. Amino acids: CASSLISTDTQYF.

The sample holds many counts of this clonotype. The gene calls are TRBV6-1 and TRBJ2-7; TRBD1 matches at 10 bases. The germline gives CDR1 MNHNS, CDR2 SASEGT. The CDR3 extends over 15 amino acids. With 4 bases clipped from V and 0 bases from J, the junction kept 3 bases outside the gene matches. The CDR3: CASSGGTGDSYEQYF. Written as DNA, the CDR3 is TGTGCCAGCAGTGGGGGGACAGGGGACTCCTACGAGCAGTACTTC.

This clonotype was counted ten times or more. The genes are TRBV20-1 and TRBJ2-1, with D uncertain. There are 11 residues in the CDR3. Trimming removed 3 bases at V and 8 bases at J, with 8 bases between. Germline V gene lookup returns CDR1 DFQATT and CDR2 SNEGSKA (reference sequence). The CDR3 region has the DNA TGCAGTGCTAGTCACACAGATGAGCAGTTCTTC. Translation: CSASHTDEQFF.

This clonotype has ten or more counts. The V gene is TRBV12-3 or TRBV12-4, the J gene TRBJ2-1; tentative D call: TRBD2 (5 bases). Trimming stripped 3 bases from V and 0 bases from J, with 15 bases between. The CDR3 is 17 amino acids. The CDR3 nucleotides read TGTGCCAGCAGTTTTAATAACTTACGGGACTCCTACAATGAGCAGTTCTTC. Protein sequence: CASSFNNLRDSYNEQFF.

This clonotype rates as medium-sized (0.01 to 0.1%). The chain combines TRBV6-5 with TRBJ2-3, with D perhaps given as TRBD1 or TRBD2 (5 bases each). CDR3 length: 13 residues. The V end was cut by 0 bases, the J end by 13 bases, with 14 bases between. Looked up from germline, CDR1 is MNHEY and CDR2 is SVGAGI. CDR3 sequence (DNA): TGTGCCAGCAGTTACTCTCTCGGGACCCCTGAGTATTTT. Its translation: CASSYSLGTPEYF.

This clonotype was seen ten or more times. CDR3 loop: CASSQDSYEQYF. The CDR3, as DNA: TGCGCCAGCAGCCAAGACAGTTACGAGCAGTACTTC. The V gene is TRBV4-1, the J gene TRBJ2-7; D not resolved. Per germline, CDR1 MGHRA and CDR2 YSYEKL. V was shortened by 0 bases and J by 4 bases, with 4 bases between the two germline ends. The CDR3 is 12 amino acids.

This clonotype was counted many times. The J gene is TRBJ1-2, the V gene TRBV6-1; no clear D gene. Germline CDR1 is MNHNS and CDR2 is SASEGT. The V gene lost 6 bases and the J gene lost 4 bases, with 24 bases spanning the gap. The CDR3 extends over 17 amino acids. CDR3 nucleotides: TGTGCCAGCAGCGCCTTCCAAGGCTCTACCCTCGGCTATGGCTACACCTTC. Residues: CASSAFQGSTLGYGYTF.

Many counts were recorded for this clonotype. The chain combines TRBV27 with TRBJ1-2, with D maybe TRBD1 (5 bases). The CDR3 length is 14 residues. The germline V gene encodes CDR1 MNHEY and CDR2 SMNVEV (reference sequence). Between the trimmed V and J ends, which lost 6 bases and 8 bases, there was a span of 19 bases. The CDR3 spells CASSLGGTGKGYTF. CDR3 coding DNA: TGTGCCAGCAGCCTGGGGGGGACCGGGAAGGGCTACACCTTC.